The entry below describes one T cell receptor (beta chain). The sequenced target, TCR beta, came from blood CD8+ and CD4+ T cells. This sample was included in a study of CD8 T cells in Susac syndrome. The wider study: Among the Susac syndrome patients sequenced, 5 or 6 had active disease and 8 or 9 were in remission.

An amount of RNA that ranged from roughly 0.5 to 1 ug was reverse transcribed with random hexamers. TCRdb redid the calling of the immunoSEQ multiplex PCR reads with MiXCR, one entry per CDR3 protein. The profile shows 150,000 to 200,000 distinct CDR3 sequences, 91% of them singletons. The V gene's germline CDR1 is LGHDT and CDR2 YNNKEL (reference sequence). The CDR3 covers 15 residues. Trimming at V came to 5 bases and at J to 6 bases, leaving 7 bases not matched to a gene. The sequenced sample consisted of CD4+ T cells from PBMCs. V is TRBV3-1 and J is TRBJ2-2; 9 nucleotides line up with TRBD1. This sequence originates from a human donor with Susac syndrome. CDR3 DNA sequence: TGTGCCAGCAGCGCGTCCGGGACAGGGCCCGGGGAGCTGTTTTTT. Residues: CASSASGTGPGELFF.